Below, 14 T cell receptor beta chains from the same sample are listed, as sequenced in a study of blood T cell repertoires in COVID-19. Repertoires were generated with immunoSEQ multiplex PCR, while TCRdb's copy carries only in-frame clones and drops some. The sample lists roughly 200,000 clones; about four fifths were seen once. Material for sequencing was peripheral blood. These receptors came from a woman aged 35 to 49 with COVID-19, enrolled during active disease.

The gene calls are TRBV6-1 and TRBJ1-5; 8 bases agree with TRBD1. Germline CDR1 is MNHNS and CDR2 is SASEGT. After removal of 1 base from V and 6 bases from J, the junction contained 11 bases not matched to a gene. This CDR3 spans 17 amino acids. Here the CDR3 DNA reads TGTGCCAGCAGTGAAGAGATTCGGCAGGGGGCACGTCAGCCCCAGCATTTT. It is translated as CASSEEIRQGARQPQHF.

The gene calls are TRBV15 and TRBJ2-2; TRBD1 matches at 9 bases. This CDR3 spans 16 amino acids. J gave up 7 bases and V 4 bases, and 10 bases lay outside the gene matches. Germline CDR1 is LNHNV and CDR2 is YYDKDF (reference sequence). The CDR3 DNA sequence: TGTGCCACCAGCACTCCCGGACAGGGGAGTGGCGGGGAGCTGTTTTTT. This translates into CATSTPGQGSGGELFF.

The chain joins TRBV10-2 to TRBJ2-5, with D perhaps TRBD2 (5 bases). CDR1 is WSHSY, CDR2 SAAADI, per germline. Between the trimmed V and J ends, which lost 8 bases and 5 bases, there was a span of 15 bases. The length of the CDR3 is 13 residues. CDR3 residues: CASSYRGSETQYF. The CDR3 DNA reads as TGCGCCAGCTCATACCGAGGGTCGGAGACCCAGTACTTC.

The V and J genes are TRBV9 and TRBJ2-3, with TRBD2 as a possible D gene (5 bases). CDR3 size: 14 residues. CDR1 is SGDLS and CDR2 is YYNGEE in the germline V gene. Trimming shortened V by 0 bases and J by 6 bases, and 11 bases separated the two germline ends. The CDR3 coding sequence is TGTGCCAGCAGCGTAGATGCGAGGGCCGATACGCAGTATTTT. This translates into CASSVDARADTQYF.

The chain joins TRBV20-1 to TRBJ1-2; D call uncertain. Germline CDR1 is DFQATT and CDR2 is SNEGSKA (reference sequence). This CDR3 has 11 amino acids. V was cut by 5 bases and J by 8 bases, with 12 bases left in between. CDR3 amino acids: CSASRLKGYTF. Written as DNA, the CDR3 is TGCAGTGCTTCCCGACTTAAAGGCTACACCTTC.

The chain carries TRBV7-2 and TRBJ2-1, with TRBD2 matching 9 bases. CDR1 is SGHTA, CDR2 FQGNSA, per germline. The junction had 12 bases not matched to a gene; V was cut back by 5 bases and J by 7 bases. The CDR3 is 16 residues long. The CDR3 here is CASSVYRSGLANEQFF. CDR3 nucleotide sequence: TGTGCCAGCAGCGTTTACAGGTCCGGACTAGCGAATGAGCAGTTCTTC.

This clone was seen repeatedly, ten times or more. The rearrangement joins TRBV27 to TRBJ1-3; D gene uncertain. Per germline, CDR1 MNHEY and CDR2 SMNVEV (reference sequence). Trimming shortened V by 0 bases and J by 11 bases, and 23 bases separated the two germline ends. There are 17 residues in the CDR3. The CDR3 region is CASSLSSVGPPFPPIYF. CDR3 nucleotide sequence: TGTGCCAGCAGTTTATCGTCGGTTGGGCCACCCTTTCCCCCCATATATTTT.

This chain uses TRBV4-1 with TRBJ2-3; D might be TRBD2 (7 bases). V was shortened by 0 bases and J by 7 bases, with 20 bases between the two germline ends. The CDR3 sequence is 17 residues long. Looked up from germline, CDR1 is MGHRA and CDR2 is YSYEKL. CDR3 bases: TGCGCCAGCAGCCAAGATCTGGGGGGGGCGATGAAGAATACGCAGTATTTT. This translates into CASSQDLGGAMKNTQYF.

The CDR3 is CASSDNLRTATPNTGELFF. The CDR3 DNA sequence: TGTGCCAGCAGTGATAATCTTAGGACAGCGACGCCGAACACCGGGGAGCTGTTTTTT. This sequence joins TRBV6-1 and TRBJ2-2; TRBD1 might be the D (6 bases). Trimming removed 3 bases from V and 0 bases from J, with 20 bases in between. The germline gives CDR1 MNHNS, CDR2 SASEGT. The CDR3 has 19 residues.

The genes are TRBV4-1 and TRBJ2-5; TRBD1 matches at 8 bases. This CDR3 has 14 amino acids. The V gene's germline CDR1 is MGHRA and CDR2 YSYEKL. Trimming cost V 8 bases and J 2 bases; bases outside gene matches: 7. For the CDR3, the DNA is TGCGCCAGCCGGCGACAGGGGATACAAGAGACCCAGTACTTC. It codes for CASRRQGIQETQYF.

The chain uses TRBV29-1 and TRBJ2-6, with no clear D. V lost 6 bases and J 5 bases, leaving 8 bases between the germline ends. The CDR3 is 12 residues long. The germline gives CDR1 SQVTM, CDR2 ANQGSEA. The CDR3 is CSVRDWANVLTF. Written as DNA, the CDR3 is TGCAGCGTCCGCGATTGGGCCAACGTCCTGACTTTC.

CDR3 loop: CASTQGMSNQPQHF. CDR3 nucleotide sequence: TGTGCCAGCACACAGGGGATGAGCAATCAGCCCCAGCATTTT. This chain uses TRBV7-8 with TRBJ1-5; 7 bases match TRBD1. The CDR3 has 14 residues. Unmatched junction bases numbered 4, after V lost 7 bases and J lost 1 base. The germline V gene encodes CDR1 SGHVS and CDR2 FQNEAQ.

The chain uses TRBV15 and TRBJ2-5, with 7 bases lining up with TRBD1. Germline V lookup: CDR1 LNHNV, CDR2 YYDKDF (reference sequence). V dropped 3 bases and J dropped 2; count of bases not matched to a gene: 3. The CDR3 contains 14 residues. In DNA, the CDR3 is TGTGCCACCAGCAGGGGGACAGCGCAAGAGACCCAGTACTTC. Its protein is CATSRGTAQETQYF.

The V gene is TRBV19, the J gene TRBJ1-5; the match to TRBD1 covers 8 bases. CDR3 length equals 15 residues. Trimming cost V 3 bases and J 2 bases; bases outside gene matches: 3. The germline CDR1 and CDR2 sequences are LNHDA and SQIVND (reference sequence). CDR3 DNA: TGTGCCAGTAGTATCGGACAGGGACGCAATCAGCCCCAGCATTTT. This encodes CASSIGQGRNQPQHF.